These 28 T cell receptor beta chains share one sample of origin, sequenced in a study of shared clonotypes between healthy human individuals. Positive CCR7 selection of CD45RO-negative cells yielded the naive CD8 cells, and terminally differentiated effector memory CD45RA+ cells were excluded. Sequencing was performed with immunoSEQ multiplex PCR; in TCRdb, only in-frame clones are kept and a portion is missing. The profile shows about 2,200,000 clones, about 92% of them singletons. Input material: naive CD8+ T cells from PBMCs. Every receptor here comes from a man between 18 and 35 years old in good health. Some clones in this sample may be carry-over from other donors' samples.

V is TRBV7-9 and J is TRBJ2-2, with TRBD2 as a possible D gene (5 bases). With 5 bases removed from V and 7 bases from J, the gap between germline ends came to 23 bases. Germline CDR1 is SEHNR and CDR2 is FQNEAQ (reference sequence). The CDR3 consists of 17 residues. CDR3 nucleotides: TGTGCCAGCAGCCTTCGAGACTACCGACTCCATGACGGGGAGCTGTTTTTT. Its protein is CASSLRDYRLHDGELFF.

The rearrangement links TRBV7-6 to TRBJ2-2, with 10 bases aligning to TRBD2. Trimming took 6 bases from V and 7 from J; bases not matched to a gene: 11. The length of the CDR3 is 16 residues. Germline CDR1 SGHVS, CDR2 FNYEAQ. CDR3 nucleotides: TGTGCCAGCAGTCCTATTCTAGCGGGAGCGGGCGGGGAGCTGTTTTTT. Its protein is CASSPILAGAGGELFF.

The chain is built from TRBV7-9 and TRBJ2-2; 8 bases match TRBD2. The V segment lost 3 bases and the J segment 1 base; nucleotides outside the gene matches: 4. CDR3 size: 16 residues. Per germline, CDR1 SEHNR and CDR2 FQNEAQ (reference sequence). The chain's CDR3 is CASSFPTSGNTGELFF. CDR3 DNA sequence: TGTGCCAGCAGCTTTCCAACTAGCGGGAACACCGGGGAGCTGTTTTTT.

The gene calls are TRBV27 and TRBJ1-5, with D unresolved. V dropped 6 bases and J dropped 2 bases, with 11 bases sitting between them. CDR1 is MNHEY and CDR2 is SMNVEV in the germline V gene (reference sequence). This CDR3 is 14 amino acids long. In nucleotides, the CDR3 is TGTGCCAGCAGCCCGGGAATTGGCAATCAGCCCCAGCATTTT. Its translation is CASSPGIGNQPQHF.

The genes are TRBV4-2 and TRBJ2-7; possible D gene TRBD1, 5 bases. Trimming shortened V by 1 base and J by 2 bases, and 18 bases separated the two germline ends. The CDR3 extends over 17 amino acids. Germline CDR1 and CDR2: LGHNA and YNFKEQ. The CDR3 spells CASSQGILSQATYEQYF. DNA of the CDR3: TGTGCCAGCAGCCAAGGTATCTTATCACAGGCTACCTACGAGCAGTACTTC.

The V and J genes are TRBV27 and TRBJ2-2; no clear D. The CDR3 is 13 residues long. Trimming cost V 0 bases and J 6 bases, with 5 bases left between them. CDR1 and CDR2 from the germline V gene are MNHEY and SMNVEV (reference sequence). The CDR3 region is CASSLSVSGELFF. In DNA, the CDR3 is TGTGCCAGCAGTTTATCGGTGTCCGGGGAGCTGTTTTTT.

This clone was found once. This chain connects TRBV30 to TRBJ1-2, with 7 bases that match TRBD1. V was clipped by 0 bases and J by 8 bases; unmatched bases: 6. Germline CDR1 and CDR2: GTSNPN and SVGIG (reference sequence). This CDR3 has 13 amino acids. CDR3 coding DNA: TGTGCCTGGAGTGTGGACAGGCTGAGCGGCTACACCTTC. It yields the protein CAWSVDRLSGYTF.

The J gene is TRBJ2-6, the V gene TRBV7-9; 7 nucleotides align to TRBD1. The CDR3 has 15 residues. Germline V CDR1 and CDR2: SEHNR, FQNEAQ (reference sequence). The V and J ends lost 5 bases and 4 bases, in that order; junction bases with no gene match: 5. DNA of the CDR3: TGTGCCAGCAGCCCGTGGACAGGAGGGGCCAACGTCCTGACTTTC. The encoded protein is CASSPWTGGANVLTF.

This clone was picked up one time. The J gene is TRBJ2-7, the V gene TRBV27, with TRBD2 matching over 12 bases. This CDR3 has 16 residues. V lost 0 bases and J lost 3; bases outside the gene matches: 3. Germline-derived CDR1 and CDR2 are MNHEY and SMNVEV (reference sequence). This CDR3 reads CASSLSASGRVYEQYF. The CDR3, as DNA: TGTGCCAGCAGTTTATCCGCTAGCGGGAGGGTCTACGAGCAGTACTTC.

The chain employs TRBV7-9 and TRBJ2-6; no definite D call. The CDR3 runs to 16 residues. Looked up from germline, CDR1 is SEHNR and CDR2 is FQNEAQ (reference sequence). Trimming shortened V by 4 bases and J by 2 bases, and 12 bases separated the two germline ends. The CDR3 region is CASSSQKEPGANVLTF. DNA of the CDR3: TGTGCCAGCAGCTCTCAGAAAGAACCTGGGGCCAACGTCCTGACTTTC.

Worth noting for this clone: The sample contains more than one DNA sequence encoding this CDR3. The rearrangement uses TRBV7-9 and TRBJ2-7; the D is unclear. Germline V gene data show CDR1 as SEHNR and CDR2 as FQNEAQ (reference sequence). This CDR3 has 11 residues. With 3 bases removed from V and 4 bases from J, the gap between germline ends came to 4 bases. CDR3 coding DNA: TGTGCCAGCAGCTTTAATTACGAGCAGTACTTC. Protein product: CASSFNYEQYF.

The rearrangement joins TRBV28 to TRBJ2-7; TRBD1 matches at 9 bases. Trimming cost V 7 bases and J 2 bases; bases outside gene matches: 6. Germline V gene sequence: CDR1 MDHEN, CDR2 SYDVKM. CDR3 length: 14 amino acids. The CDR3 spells CASTAGTGTYEQYF. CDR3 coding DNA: TGTGCCAGCACCGCCGGGACAGGGACCTACGAGCAGTACTTC.

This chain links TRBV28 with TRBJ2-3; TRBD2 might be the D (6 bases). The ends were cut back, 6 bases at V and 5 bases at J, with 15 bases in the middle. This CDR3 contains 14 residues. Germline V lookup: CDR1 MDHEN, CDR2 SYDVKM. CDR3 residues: CASSISSGVDTQYF. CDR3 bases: TGTGCCAGCAGCATCTCTTCGGGAGTAGATACGCAGTATTTT.

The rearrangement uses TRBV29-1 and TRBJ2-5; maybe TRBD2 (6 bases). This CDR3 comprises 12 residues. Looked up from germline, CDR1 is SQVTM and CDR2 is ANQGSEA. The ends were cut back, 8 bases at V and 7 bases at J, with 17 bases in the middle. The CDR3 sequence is CSPLGQGGTQYF. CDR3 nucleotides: TGCAGCCCCCTGGGGCAGGGAGGGACCCAGTACTTC.

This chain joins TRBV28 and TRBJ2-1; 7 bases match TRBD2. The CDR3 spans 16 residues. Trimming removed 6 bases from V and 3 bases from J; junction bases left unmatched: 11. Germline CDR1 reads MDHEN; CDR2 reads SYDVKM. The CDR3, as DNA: TGTGCCAGCAGCCCGAGCGGGAAACGCCTCTACAATGAGCAGTTCTTC. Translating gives CASSPSGKRLYNEQFF.

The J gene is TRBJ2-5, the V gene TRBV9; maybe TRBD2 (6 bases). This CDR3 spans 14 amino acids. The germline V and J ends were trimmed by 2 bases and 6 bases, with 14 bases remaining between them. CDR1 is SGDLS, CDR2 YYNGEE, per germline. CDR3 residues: CASSVGGGLKTQYF. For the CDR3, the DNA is TGTGCCAGCAGCGTCGGTGGGGGGTTGAAGACCCAGTACTTC.

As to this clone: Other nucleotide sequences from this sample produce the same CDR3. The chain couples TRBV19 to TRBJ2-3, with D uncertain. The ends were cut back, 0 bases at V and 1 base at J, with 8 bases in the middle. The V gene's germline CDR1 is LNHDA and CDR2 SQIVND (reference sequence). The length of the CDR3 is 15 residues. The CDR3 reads CASSIDREGTDTQYF. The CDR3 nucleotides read TGTGCCAGTAGTATAGATAGGGAAGGCACAGATACGCAGTATTTT. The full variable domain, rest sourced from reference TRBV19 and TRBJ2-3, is DGGITQSPKYLFRKEGQNVTLSCEQNLNHDAMYWYRQDPGQGLRLIYYSQIVNDFQKGDIAEGYSVSREKKESFPLTVTSAQKNPTAFYLCASSIDREGTDTQYFGPGTRLTVL.

The DNA of the CDR3 is TGTGCCAGCAGCTTAGGGATTAGCGGGGTCCCTCACGAGCAGTACTTC. This gives the protein CASSLGISGVPHEQYF. The V call is TRBV11-2, the J call TRBJ2-7; 8 bases line up with TRBD2. CDR3 size: 16 residues. Germline V lookup: CDR1 SGHAT, CDR2 FQNNGV. The trim removed 1 base at V and 5 bases at J, leaving 10 bases unmatched.

CDR3 residues: CASSYSGEDTEAFF. The CDR3 region has the DNA TGTGCCAGCAGCTATTCCGGTGAGGACACTGAAGCTTTCTTT. The chain employs TRBV28 and TRBJ1-1; D uncertain. CDR3 length: 14 residues. CDR1 is MDHEN, CDR2 SYDVKM, per germline. Trimming shortened V by 6 bases and J by 3 bases, and 14 bases separated the two germline ends.

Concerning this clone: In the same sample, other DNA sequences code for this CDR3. In DNA, the CDR3 is TGTGCCAGTAGTACCGGACAGGGAGGACAGCCCCAGCATTTT. Residues: CASSTGQGGQPQHF. The chain couples TRBV19 to TRBJ1-5, with 8 bases matching TRBD1. Germline V gives CDR1 LNHDA, CDR2 SQIVND (reference sequence). V was clipped by 4 bases and J by 7 bases; unmatched bases: 6. The CDR3 length is 14 residues.

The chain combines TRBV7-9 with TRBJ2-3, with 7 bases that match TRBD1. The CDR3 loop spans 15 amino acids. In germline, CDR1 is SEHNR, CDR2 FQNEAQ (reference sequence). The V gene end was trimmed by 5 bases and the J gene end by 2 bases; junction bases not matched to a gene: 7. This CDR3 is CASSPRQGDTDTQYF. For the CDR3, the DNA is TGTGCCAGCAGCCCACGACAGGGCGACACAGATACGCAGTATTTT.

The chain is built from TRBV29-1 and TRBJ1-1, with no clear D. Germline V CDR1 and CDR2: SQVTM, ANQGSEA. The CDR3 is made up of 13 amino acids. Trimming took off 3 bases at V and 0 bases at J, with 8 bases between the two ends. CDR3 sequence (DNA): TGCAGCGTTGATTCCAGTTTGAACACTGAAGCTTTCTTT. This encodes CSVDSSLNTEAFF.

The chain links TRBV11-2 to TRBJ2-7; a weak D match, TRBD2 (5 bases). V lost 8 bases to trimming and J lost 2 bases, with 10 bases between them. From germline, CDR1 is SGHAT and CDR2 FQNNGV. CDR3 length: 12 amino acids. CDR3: CASRPGAYEQYF. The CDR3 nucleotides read TGTGCCAGCCGCCCCGGGGCCTACGAGCAGTACTTC.

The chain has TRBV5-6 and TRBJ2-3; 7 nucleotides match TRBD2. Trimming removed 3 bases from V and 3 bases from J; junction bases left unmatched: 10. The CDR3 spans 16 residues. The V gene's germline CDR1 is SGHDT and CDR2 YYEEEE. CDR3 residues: CASSSDDRGVTDTQYF. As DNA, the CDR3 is TGTGCCAGCAGCTCAGATGATCGGGGGGTAACAGATACGCAGTATTTT.

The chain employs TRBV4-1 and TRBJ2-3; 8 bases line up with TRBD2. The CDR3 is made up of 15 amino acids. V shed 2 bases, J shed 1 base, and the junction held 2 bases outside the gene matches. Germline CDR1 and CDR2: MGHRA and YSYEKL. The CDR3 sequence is CASSQPAGGTDTQYF. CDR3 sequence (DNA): TGCGCCAGCAGCCAACCAGCGGGGGGCACAGATACGCAGTATTTT.

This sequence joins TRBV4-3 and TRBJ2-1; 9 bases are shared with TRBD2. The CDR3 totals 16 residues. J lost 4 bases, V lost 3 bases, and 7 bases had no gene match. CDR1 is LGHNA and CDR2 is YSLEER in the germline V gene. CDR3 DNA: TGCGCCAGCAGCCAGGCGAGCGCGGGAGGGTACAATGAGCAGTTCTTC. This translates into CASSQASAGGYNEQFF.

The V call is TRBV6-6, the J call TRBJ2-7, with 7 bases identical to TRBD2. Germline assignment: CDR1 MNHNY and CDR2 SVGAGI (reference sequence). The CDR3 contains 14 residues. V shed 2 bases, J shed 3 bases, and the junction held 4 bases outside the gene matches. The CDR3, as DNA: TGTGCCAGCAGTTACCTCTCTAGCGGCTACGAGCAGTACTTC. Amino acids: CASSYLSSGYEQYF.

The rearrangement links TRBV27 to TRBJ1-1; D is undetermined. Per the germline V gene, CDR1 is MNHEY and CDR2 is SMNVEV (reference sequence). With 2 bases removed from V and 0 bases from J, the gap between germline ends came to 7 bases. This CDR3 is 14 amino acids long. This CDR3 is CASSLAPMNTEAFF. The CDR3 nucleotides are TGTGCCAGCAGTTTAGCGCCGATGAACACTGAAGCTTTCTTT.